The 9 T cell receptor beta chains reported below all come from one sample, sequenced in a study of CD8+ T cells in alopecia areata. It was cDNA, reverse transcribed from extracted RNA, that served as the sequencing template. Assay: immunoSEQ multiplex PCR; the TCRdb copy retains only in-frame clones and omits some. The table records roughly 190,000 clones, more than 55% of them present only once. Treatment defined: oral pan-JAK inhibitor, 5-10 mg twice daily. The material was CD4+ T cells sorted from blood, obtained at week 4, from a patient treated with tofacitinib. All receptors come from a human donor with alopecia areata.

V and J are TRBV25-1 and TRBJ2-5; no clear D gene. The CDR3 length is 13 residues. Germline V gene sequence: CDR1 MGHDK, CDR2 SYGVNS. Deletions cut 7 bases from V and 7 bases from J, with 16 bases between. The CDR3 nucleotides are TGTGCCAGCACCTTCTCAGCCGTCGGGACCCAGTACTTC. It codes for CASTFSAVGTQYF.

This clone turned up a few times. The gene calls are TRBV7-9 and TRBJ2-7; D may match TRBD1 or TRBD2 (5 bases each). Trimming stripped 5 bases from V and 4 bases from J, with 12 bases between. The V gene's germline CDR1 is SEHNR and CDR2 FQNEAQ (reference sequence). The CDR3 has 13 amino acids. For the CDR3, the DNA is TGTGCCAGCAGCCCCGGGGCGTTATACGAGCAGTACTTC. It translates to CASSPGALYEQYF.

In this sample, this clone turned up a few times. The chain recombines TRBV28 with TRBJ1-1, with D perhaps matching TRBD1 (6 bases). Trimming cost V 6 bases and J 5 bases, with 16 bases left between them. Per germline, CDR1 MDHEN and CDR2 SYDVKM. CDR3 length equals 14 residues. CDR3 DNA sequence: TGTGCCAGCAGCACACCTAACAGGGTTACTGAAGCTTTCTTT. Its protein is CASSTPNRVTEAFF. The full variable domain, completed using reference TRBV28 and TRBJ1-1, is DVKVTQSSRYLVKRTGEKVFLECVQDMDHENMFWYRQDPGLGLRLIYFSYDVKMKEKGDIPEGYSVSREKKERFSLILESASTNQTSMYLCASSTPNRVTEAFFGQGTRLTVV.

A note on this clone: Relative to the germline gene, one junction end is altered; a read error may explain this. This chain connects TRBV10-3 to TRBJ2-6, with 9 nucleotides matching TRBD1. This CDR3 is built from 17 residues. Germline V gene sequence: CDR1 ENHRY, CDR2 SYGVKD. The CDR3 protein is CAISEGQGRTGADVLTF. CDR3 nucleotide sequence: TGTGCCATCAGTGAGGGACAGGGGCGCACTGGGGCCGACGTCCTGACTTTC.

Comment on this clone: A read error may produce the germline difference seen at one junction end. The chain's CDR3 is CASSLGSLMSSYEQYF. CDR3 DNA sequence: TGTGCCAGCAGTTTAGGGAGCCTCATGAGCTCCTACGAGCAGTACTTC. The chain couples TRBV13 to TRBJ2-7; D is perhaps TRBD2 (5 bases). The CDR3 loop spans 16 amino acids. Germline CDR1 PRHDT, CDR2 FYEKMQ (reference sequence).

V gene TRBV7-9 combines with J gene TRBJ1-2; D unresolved. V was shortened by 0 bases and J by 8 bases, with 7 bases between the two germline ends. In germline, CDR1 is SEHNR, CDR2 FQNEAQ (reference sequence). The CDR3 totals 12 residues. The CDR3 sequence is CASSLAAGGYTF. The CDR3 nucleotides read TGTGCCAGCAGCTTAGCAGCCGGGGGCTACACCTTC.

J is TRBJ2-1 and V is TRBV30; 11 bases map to TRBD2. With 4 bases clipped from V and 5 bases from J, the junction kept 4 bases outside the gene matches. The CDR3 totals 14 residues. Per the germline V gene, CDR1 is GTSNPN and CDR2 is SVGIG (reference sequence). As DNA, the CDR3 is TGTGCCTGGATGATAGCGGGGGGGGACAATGAGCAGTTCTTC. Translated: CAWMIAGGDNEQFF.

This clone was observed a few times. The J gene is TRBJ1-6, the V gene TRBV30; the D is unclear. The V and J ends lost 0 bases and 9 bases respectively, with 9 bases between them. Germline values: CDR1 GTSNPN, CDR2 SVGIG (reference sequence). CDR3 size: 13 residues. This chain's CDR3 is CAWSVRVGSPLHF. The DNA for the CDR3 is TGTGCCTGGAGTGTACGGGTCGGTTCACCCCTCCACTTT.

This clone was seen only once. The rearrangement links TRBV7-9 to TRBJ2-2, with D possibly being TRBD1 (6 bases). The CDR3 spans 14 residues. Germline CDR1 is SEHNR and CDR2 is FQNEAQ (reference sequence). V lost 3 bases, J lost 7 bases, and 12 bases lay in between. The chain's CDR3 is CASSFPQGRGELFF. CDR3 bases: TGTGCCAGCAGCTTCCCACAGGGTCGCGGGGAGCTGTTTTTT.